A selection of T cell receptor beta chains follows, all from one sample in a study of blood T cell repertoires in COVID-19. TCRdb's copy holds only in-frame clones and misses some; the assay was immunoSEQ multiplex PCR. The repertoire has some 23,000 clones, roughly 85% of them found once; the top ten carry approximately 9%. Source material: peripheral blood. The receptors shown here come from a human donor with active COVID-19. The donor label of this sample is uncertain. Each CDR3 is given with its conserved first and last residue. The D gene is left open where the match is weak. The listing skips clone size in some rows; elsewhere it reads once, few, many or a size class.

v_gene	j_gene	abundance	d_gene	CDR3aa	CDR3nt
TRBV19	TRBJ1-5	-	-	CASSGQSLGNQPQHF	TGTGCCAGTAGCGGACAGAGCTTAGGTAATCAGCCCCAGCATTTT
TRBV7-8	TRBJ2-3	-	-	CASSSPLGATDTQYF	TGTGCCAGCAGCTCGCCCCTAGGGGCCACAGATACGCAGTATTTT
TRBV30	TRBJ1-5	-	TRBD1	CAWGQGRGSNQPQHF	TGTGCCTGGGGACAGGGGCGAGGCAGCAATCAGCCCCAGCATTTT
TRBV7-9	TRBJ2-1	-	TRBD1	CASSRRDRGTNEQFF	TGTGCCAGCAGCCGACGGGACAGGGGGACCAATGAGCAGTTCTTC
TRBV28	TRBJ1-6	once	-	CASSPPPRVGSPLHF	TGTGCCAGCAGCCCTCCCCCCAGGGTTGGGTCACCCCTCCACTTT
TRBV6-5	TRBJ2-7	-	-	CASRDGGDYEQYF	TGTGCCAGCAGGGACGGAGGGGACTACGAGCAGTACTTC
TRBV5-6	TRBJ1-4	-	-	CASSSGARNSNEKLFF	TGTGCCAGCAGCTCTGGGGCCAGGAATTCTAATGAAAAACTGTTTTTT
TRBV7-9	TRBJ2-7	-	-	CASSYGRVYEQYF	TGTGCCAGCAGCTACGGGCGGGTCTACGAGCAGTACTTC
TRBV7-9	TRBJ2-1	-	-	CASSTSLVNEQFF	TGTGCCAGCAGCACCTCTTTAGTGAATGAGCAGTTCTTC
TRBV19	TRBJ2-1	-	-	CASSNPPGSSNEQFF	TGTGCCAGTAGTAACCCACCTGGTAGCAGCAATGAGCAGTTCTTC
TRBV11-2	TRBJ2-1	-	TRBD1	CASSITPGQHNEQFF	TGTGCCAGCAGCATTACCCCGGGACAGCACAATGAGCAGTTCTTC
TRBV20-1	TRBJ2-2	few	-	CSASFANTGELFF	TGCAGTGCTAGTTTCGCGAACACCGGGGAGCTGTTTTTT
TRBV9	TRBJ2-1	-	TRBD2	CASSALGLAGDEQFF	TGTGCCAGCAGCGCCCTGGGGCTAGCGGGAGATGAGCAGTTCTTC
TRBV11-3	TRBJ1-6	-	-	CASSLMRNSPLHF	TGTGCCAGCAGCTTAATGCGGAATTCACCCCTCCACTTT
TRBV7-7	TRBJ2-1	-	-	CASSPTPGDNSYNEQFF	TGTGCTAGCAGCCCAACCCCCGGGGACAATTCCTACAATGAGCAGTTCTTC
TRBV28	TRBJ1-5	-	-	CASTERSNQPQHF	TGTGCCAGCACCGAACGGAGCAATCAGCCCCAGCATTTT
TRBV5-1	TRBJ1-4	-	TRBD1	CASSLAMLGQYNEKLFF	TGCGCCAGCAGCTTGGCTATGCTGGGACAGTATAATGAAAAACTGTTTTTT
TRBV18	TRBJ1-3	-	-	CASSDSVQSGNTIYF	TGTGCCAGCTCGGACAGTGTACAATCTGGAAACACCATATATTTT
TRBV11-2	TRBJ2-1	-	TRBD2	CASSLDPDGRALNEQFF	TGTGCCAGCAGCTTAGATCCGGACGGGAGGGCCTTGAATGAGCAGTTCTTC
TRBV7-8	TRBJ2-2	-	-	CASSFSAGELFF	TGTGCCAGCAGCTTTTCCGCCGGGGAGCTGTTTTTT
TRBV28	TRBJ1-1	-	-	CASSPTGTAPRAFF	TGTGCCAGCAGCCCCACCGGCACAGCCCCACGAGCTTTCTTT
TRBV12-3/TRBV12-4	TRBJ1-1	-	-	CASSFGLDTEAFF	TGTGCCAGCAGTTTTGGACTGGACACTGAAGCTTTCTTT
TRBV7-7	TRBJ2-1	-	TRBD2	CASSPQAGGGYNEQFF	TGTGCTAGCAGCCCCCAAGCGGGAGGGGGCTACAATGAGCAGTTCTTC
TRBV27	TRBJ1-6	-	TRBD1	CASQGAYNSPLHF	TGTGCCAGTCAGGGGGCCTATAATTCACCCCTCCACTTT
TRBV6-2/TRBV6-3	TRBJ2-7	few	-	CASSYGGRSYEQYF	TGTGCCAGCAGTTATGGAGGACGATCCTACGAGCAGTACTTC
TRBV21-1	TRBJ2-3	-	-	CASSKVSPTNTDTQYF	TGTGCCAGCAGCAAAGTTTCCCCCACAAACACAGATACGCAGTATTTT
TRBV19	TRBJ2-1	-	-	CASSLDYVRGSSYNEQFF	TGTGCCAGTAGTCTTGATTATGTACGGGGGAGCTCCTACAATGAGCAGTTCTTC
TRBV18	TRBJ2-1	-	-	CASSPLDSARDEQFF	TGTGCCAGCTCACCACTAGACTCAGCTCGGGATGAGCAGTTCTTC
TRBV4-1	TRBJ1-3	-	TRBD1	CASSPQGAGNTIYF	TGCGCCAGCTCCCCACAGGGGGCTGGAAACACCATATATTTT
TRBV6-5	TRBJ2-5	-	-	CASSTGDLGTQYF	TGTGCCAGCAGTACGGGAGATTTGGGGACCCAGTACTTC
TRBV6-5	TRBJ2-2	once	TRBD2	CASSYLAGVAGELFF	TGTGCCAGCAGTTACTTAGCGGGAGTGGCCGGGGAGCTGTTTTTT
TRBV11-2	TRBJ2-7	-	TRBD1	CASSLGTGTGYEQYF	TGTGCCAGCAGCTTAGGCACGGGGACAGGCTACGAGCAGTACTTC
TRBV7-2	TRBJ2-7	-	-	CASSHTSYEQYF	TGTGCCAGCAGCCACACCTCCTACGAGCAGTACTTC
TRBV9	TRBJ1-2	-	TRBD1	CASSVSGQEPSYGYTF	TGTGCCAGCAGCGTAAGTGGACAGGAACCGTCTTATGGCTACACCTTC
TRBV10-3	TRBJ1-1	-	-	CAISESGGTGTEAFF	TGTGCCATCAGTGAGTCGGGGGGAACGGGCACTGAAGCTTTCTTT
TRBV4-2	TRBJ1-4	-	-	CASSRGGGENEKLFF	TGTGCCAGCAGCAGGGGGGGCGGGGAAAATGAAAAACTGTTTTTT
TRBV19	TRBJ1-2	-	TRBD1	CASSIPGTAYGYTF	TGTGCCAGTAGTATACCCGGGACAGCCTATGGCTACACCTTC
TRBV6-5	TRBJ2-1	-	TRBD1	CASRRQGAYNEQFF	TGTGCCAGCAGGAGACAGGGGGCCTACAATGAGCAGTTCTTC
TRBV19	TRBJ2-3	-	TRBD2	CASRPTSADTQYF	TGTGCCAGTCGACCGACTAGCGCAGATACGCAGTATTTT
TRBV5-1	TRBJ1-1	-	TRBD1	CASSTGQGNTEAFF	TGCGCCAGCAGCACGGGACAGGGAAACACTGAAGCTTTCTTT
TRBV2	TRBJ2-3	once	-	CASRPDSIDTQYF	TGTGCCAGTAGGCCGGACTCAATAGATACGCAGTATTTT
TRBV5-5	TRBJ2-2	-	-	CASSFQVTGSTGELFF	TGTGCCAGCAGCTTCCAAGTTACTGGGAGCACCGGGGAGCTGTTTTTT
TRBV19	TRBJ2-1	-	-	CASSTLVTGEQFF	TGTGCCAGTAGTACCCTGGTGACAGGAGAGCAGTTCTTC
TRBV7-9	TRBJ1-1	-	-	CATQNSVNTEAFF	TGTGCCACTCAAAATAGCGTGAACACTGAAGCTTTCTTT
TRBV9	TRBJ1-2	-	-	CASSGWVGENYGYTF	TGTGCCAGCAGCGGTTGGGTTGGGGAGAACTATGGCTACACCTTC
TRBV6-5	TRBJ2-6	-	-	CASRRSGANVLTF	TGTGCCAGCAGGAGATCTGGGGCCAACGTCCTGACTTTC
TRBV28	TRBJ2-1	-	-	CASSFGSRNNEQFF	TGTGCCAGCAGTTTTGGTAGCAGAAACAATGAGCAGTTCTTC
TRBV7-9	TRBJ2-3	-	TRBD2	CASSSSGGDTQYF	TGTGCCAGCAGCTCGTCGGGAGGAGATACGCAGTATTTT
TRBV19	TRBJ1-2	-	-	CASSIVGGIYGYTF	TGTGCCAGTAGTATAGTTGGGGGGATCTATGGCTACACCTTC
TRBV7-9	TRBJ2-6	-	-	CASSFLTRSSGANVLTF	TGTGCCAGCAGCTTCCTGACACGTTCCTCTGGGGCCAACGTCCTGACTTTC
TRBV6-5	TRBJ2-7	-	TRBD2	CASRPLAGRFSEQYF	TGTGCCAGCAGGCCTCTAGCGGGACGTTTCTCCGAGCAGTACTTC
TRBV19	TRBJ1-1	-	-	CASSSRWANTEAFF	TGTGCCAGTAGTTCCCGGTGGGCGAACACTGAAGCTTTCTTT
TRBV28	TRBJ2-2	-	TRBD2	CASSRGGRTGELFF	TGTGCCAGCAGCAGGGGCGGGAGGACCGGGGAGCTGTTTTTT